This TCR beta chain was sequenced in a study of blood T cell repertoires in COVID-19. This table comes from immunoSEQ multiplex PCR, and its TCRdb copy is limited to in-frame clones, with some not included. This sample carries about 86,000 clones, 70% to 85% of them seen once, and the ten largest clones take 10% to 12%. With 6 bases clipped from V and 6 bases from J, the junction kept 5 bases outside the gene matches. Germline V gene data show CDR1 as SGHVS and CDR2 as FQNEAQ. There are 14 residues in the CDR3. Sequencing was carried out using peripheral blood. V gene TRBV7-8 combines with J gene TRBJ1-5; TRBD1 aligns across 10 bases. The source of this sequence is a man between 70 and 80 years old with acute or convalescent COVID-19. Here the CDR3 DNA reads TGTGCCAGCAGTTCCGGGACAGGGGTTCAGCCCCAGCATTTT. Its protein is CASSSGTGVQPQHF.